The T cell receptor beta chain under discussion was sequenced for a study of blood T cell repertoires in COVID-19. Overall study context: Sources were T cells, B-cell-depleted T cells, or PBMCs; the material itself was cDNA or gDNA.

A single count supports this clone. Per the study methods: Scientists estimated how many nucleated cells there were by amplifying reference gene primers. Measured with immunoSEQ multiplex PCR; TCRdb has only the in-frame clones, and not every one. The DNA was the basis for D and trimming; V, J and clone size are from that table. This sample has 300,000 to 450,000 clones, with about 85% found just once. The TCR comes from a woman in her late teens or twenties with acute or convalescent COVID-19. The sequenced sample consisted of peripheral blood.

DNA of the CDR3: TGTGCCAGTAGTACAGGGGGCTCTTCTGAAGCTTTCTTT. It yields the protein CASSTGGSSEAFF. This sequence joins TRBV19 and TRBJ1-1, with 8 bases aligning to TRBD1. Germline-derived CDR1 and CDR2 are LNHDA and SQIVND (reference sequence). This CDR3 region has 13 residues. Trimming cost V 4 bases and J 6 bases; bases outside gene matches: 4.